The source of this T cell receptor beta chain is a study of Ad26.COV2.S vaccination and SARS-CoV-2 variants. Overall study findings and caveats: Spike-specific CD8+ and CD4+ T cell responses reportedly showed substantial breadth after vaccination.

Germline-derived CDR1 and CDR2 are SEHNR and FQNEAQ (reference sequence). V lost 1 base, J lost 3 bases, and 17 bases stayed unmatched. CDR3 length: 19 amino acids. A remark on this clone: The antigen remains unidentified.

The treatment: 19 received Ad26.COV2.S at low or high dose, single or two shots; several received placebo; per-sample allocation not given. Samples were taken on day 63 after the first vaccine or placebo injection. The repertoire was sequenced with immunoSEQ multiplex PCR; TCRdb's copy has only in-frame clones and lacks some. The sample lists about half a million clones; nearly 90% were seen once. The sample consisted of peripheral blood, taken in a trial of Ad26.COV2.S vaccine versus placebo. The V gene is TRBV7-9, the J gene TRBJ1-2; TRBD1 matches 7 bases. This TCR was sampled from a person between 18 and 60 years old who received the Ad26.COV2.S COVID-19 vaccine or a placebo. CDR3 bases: TGTGCCAGCAGCTTAGTAGTGTACGGAGGGGGCAGGTTATACTATGGCTACACCTTC. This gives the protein CASSLVVYGGGRLYYGYTF. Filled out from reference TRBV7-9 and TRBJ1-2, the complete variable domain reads DTGVSQNPRHKITKRGQNVTFRCDPISEHNRLYWYRQTLGQGPEFLTYFQNEAQLEKSRLLSDRFSAERPKGSFSTLEIQRTEQGDSAMYLCASSLVVYGGGRLYYGYTFGSGTRLTVV.